This passage covers 25 T cell receptor beta chains from one sample sequenced in a study of control samples from healthy donors and cancer patients. Repertoires were generated with immunoSEQ multiplex PCR, while TCRdb's copy carries only in-frame clones and drops some. The profile shows roughly 120,000 clones, approximately 94% of them singletons. Sequenced: PBMCs. The receptors were sampled from a man aged 50-60 years with head and neck cancer.

V and J are TRBV18 and TRBJ2-3; 11 bases line up with TRBD2. The V gene end was trimmed by 6 bases and the J gene end by 1 base; junction bases not matched to a gene: 3. The CDR3 consists of 15 residues. CDR1 KGHSH and CDR2 LQKENI come from the germline V gene. The CDR3 DNA is TGTGCCAGCTCCCAGGGACTAGCGGGCACAGATACGCAGTATTTT. Translated, it gives CASSQGLAGTDTQYF.

The chain joins TRBV6-2 or TRBV6-3 to TRBJ2-7; perhaps TRBD2 as D (5 bases). V was clipped by 8 bases and J by 2 bases, with 16 bases between them. Germline assignment: CDR1 MNHEY and CDR2 SVGEGT. The CDR3 has 14 residues. The CDR3 sequence: CASGPILETYEQYF. CDR3 coding DNA: TGTGCCAGCGGCCCCATACTAGAAACCTACGAGCAGTACTTC.

The gene calls are TRBV9 and TRBJ1-2, with D possibly TRBD1 on 5 matching bases. Germline V gene data show CDR1 as SGDLS and CDR2 as YYNGEE. CDR3 size: 15 residues. Trimming removed 2 bases at V and 4 bases at J, with 15 bases between. The CDR3 DNA sequence: TGTGCCAGCAGCGTCTTCCCCGACAGCACCTATGGCTACACCTTC. This encodes CASSVFPDSTYGYTF.

The genes are TRBV2 and TRBJ1-1, with D possibly being TRBD1 (6 bases). Germline V CDR1 and CDR2: SNHLY, FYNNEI. The CDR3 runs to 14 residues. Trimming left V 8 bases short and J 3 bases short, with 16 bases between. CDR3 residues: CASVRQEADTEAFF. CDR3 nucleotides: TGTGCCAGCGTACGACAGGAGGCAGACACTGAAGCTTTCTTT.

V and J are TRBV7-2 and TRBJ2-1; 8 bases are a match to TRBD2. The ends lost 1 base at V and 2 bases at J; junction bases unmatched: 4. Germline V gene data show CDR1 as SGHTA and CDR2 as FQGNSA. The CDR3 covers 16 residues. This CDR3 is CASSLVSGETYNEQFF. In DNA form, the CDR3 reads TGTGCCAGCAGCTTAGTTAGCGGGGAGACCTACAATGAGCAGTTCTTC.

CDR3 coding DNA: TGTGCCAGCAGCCAAGCCACGGAGCAGGGACGCTCCTCACCCCTCCACTTT. Translation gives CASSQATEQGRSSPLHF. The chain recombines TRBV3-1 (or the pseudogene TRBV3-2) with TRBJ1-6; D may be TRBD1 (5 bases). V shed 1 base and J shed 10 bases, with 20 bases lying between them. Germline CDR1 LGHDT, CDR2 YNNKEL (reference sequence). The CDR3 extends over 17 amino acids.

This rearrangement joins TRBV29-1 to TRBJ1-3, with D uncertain. V lost 6 bases to trimming and J lost 0 bases, with 9 bases between them. This CDR3 region has 13 residues. CDR1 and CDR2 from the germline V gene are SQVTM and ANQGSEA. CDR3 sequence reads: CSVWSDSGNTIYF. The CDR3 DNA reads as TGCAGCGTCTGGTCCGACTCTGGAAACACCATATATTTT.

The chain recombines TRBV19 with TRBJ2-3; TRBD1 aligns across 11 bases. The CDR3 covers 21 residues. With 5 bases clipped from V and 3 bases from J, the junction kept 22 bases outside the gene matches. The germline V gene encodes CDR1 LNHDA and CDR2 SQIVND (reference sequence). Here the CDR3 DNA reads TGTGCCAGTAGTCTAAAAGCCTCTGGACAGGGGGCAAATCTGCGTACAGATACGCAGTATTTT. This sequence encodes CASSLKASGQGANLRTDTQYF.

This chain connects TRBV28 to TRBJ2-7, with TRBD1 matching 11 bases. The CDR3 has 12 residues. V shed 10 bases, J shed 4 bases, and the junction held 3 bases outside the gene matches. The germline gives CDR1 MDHEN, CDR2 SYDVKM. CDR3: CATGDRGYEQYF. CDR3 DNA: TGTGCCACCGGGGACAGGGGGTACGAGCAGTACTTC.

This chain joins TRBV18 and TRBJ2-1; 9 bases map to TRBD2. The CDR3 extends over 16 amino acids. Trimming cost V 3 bases and J 8 bases; bases outside gene matches: 11. Germline CDR1 KGHSH, CDR2 LQKENI. CDR3 loop: CASSPLLLRGGYEQFF. As DNA, the CDR3 is TGTGCCAGCTCACCGCTTCTCTTGCGGGGGGGATATGAGCAGTTCTTC.

The V gene is TRBV5-1, the J gene TRBJ1-1; weak D call: TRBD1 (5 bases). This CDR3 is 13 amino acids long. Trimming pared 3 bases from V and 1 base from J, leaving 7 bases between. CDR1 SGHRS and CDR2 YFSETQ come from the germline V gene. The CDR3 reads CASSSRANTEAFF. The CDR3 coding sequence is TGCGCCAGCAGCTCCAGGGCGAACACTGAAGCTTTCTTT.

The chain carries TRBV6-6 and TRBJ2-2, with D maybe TRBD2 (6 bases). This CDR3 spans 14 amino acids. The ends were cut back, 10 bases at V and 0 bases at J, with 12 bases in the middle. The germline V gene encodes CDR1 MNHNY and CDR2 SVGAGI (reference sequence). CDR3 DNA sequence: TGTGCCACCGTGGCGGGGCCGAACACCGGGGAGCTGTTTTTT. Translated: CATVAGPNTGELFF.

The chain joins TRBV7-9 to TRBJ1-2; weak D call: TRBD1 (5 bases). The CDR3 contains 14 residues. Trimming pared 5 bases from V and 0 bases from J, leaving 10 bases between. Germline V gives CDR1 SEHNR, CDR2 FQNEAQ (reference sequence). The CDR3 loop reads CASSPGLANYGYTF. The CDR3 region has the DNA TGTGCCAGCAGCCCGGGACTGGCTAACTATGGCTACACCTTC.

This chain uses TRBV5-5 with TRBJ1-2; 7 bases match TRBD1. The CDR3 runs to 14 residues. Germline loops: CDR1 SGHKS, CDR2 YYEKEE (reference sequence). The V gene end was trimmed by 2 bases and the J gene end by 8 bases; junction bases not matched to a gene: 9. The CDR3: CASSLQGSARGYTF. The CDR3 coding sequence is TGTGCCAGCAGCTTACAGGGGTCCGCGAGAGGCTACACCTTC.

This sequence joins TRBV2 and TRBJ2-1; 7 positions match TRBD2. Trimming cost V 6 bases and J 10 bases; bases outside gene matches: 3. The CDR3 length is 11 residues. Per the germline V gene, CDR1 is SNHLY and CDR2 is FYNNEI. This chain's CDR3 is CASRGLKEQFF. The CDR3 bases are TGTGCCAGCAGGGGACTAAAAGAGCAGTTCTTC.

This clone appeared a single time. This rearrangement joins TRBV30 to TRBJ1-2, with TRBD1 as a possible D gene (5 bases). CDR3 length equals 10 residues. CDR1 is GTSNPN and CDR2 is SVGIG in the germline V gene (reference sequence). The germline V and J ends were trimmed by 1 base and 10 bases, with 7 bases remaining between them. CDR3 amino acids: CAWSGRAYTF. Written as DNA, the CDR3 is TGTGCCTGGAGTGGCAGGGCCTACACCTTC.

The chain has TRBV5-4 and TRBJ1-3; 7 bases fit TRBD1. V lost 4 bases and J lost 2; bases outside the gene matches: 9. Germline values: CDR1 SGHNT, CDR2 YYREEE (reference sequence). The CDR3 sequence is 16 residues long. This CDR3 reads CASSQTGTAPGNTIYF. As DNA, the CDR3 is TGTGCCAGCAGCCAGACCGGGACAGCCCCTGGAAACACCATATATTTT.

J is TRBJ1-1 and V is TRBV19, with D unresolved. Germline V gives CDR1 LNHDA, CDR2 SQIVND (reference sequence). V was shortened by 2 bases and J by 4 bases, with 14 bases between the two germline ends. CDR3 length equals 15 residues. Here the CDR3 DNA reads TGTGCCAGTAGTATACCCGGCGGACGGAGCACTGAAGCTTTCTTT. Protein product: CASSIPGGRSTEAFF.

The chain has TRBV19 and TRBJ2-3; 10 positions match TRBD2. V lost 4 bases, J lost 3 bases, and 4 bases stayed unmatched. Germline loops: CDR1 LNHDA, CDR2 SQIVND (reference sequence). The CDR3 extends over 15 amino acids. The CDR3 spells CASSRAGGPTDTQYF. The CDR3 coding sequence is TGTGCCAGTAGTAGAGCGGGGGGGCCGACAGATACGCAGTATTTT.

This clone was recorded once. The V call is TRBV11-2, the J call TRBJ2-7, with TRBD2 as a possible D gene (6 bases). Germline CDR1 is SGHAT and CDR2 is FQNNGV. The CDR3 extends over 16 amino acids. Trimming removed 1 base at V and 3 bases at J, with 16 bases between. The chain's CDR3 is CASSLGGDLSGYEQYF. CDR3 bases: TGTGCCAGCAGCTTAGGCGGGGACCTCTCCGGCTACGAGCAGTACTTC.

This clone occurred once. The chain is built from TRBV5-4 and TRBJ1-6; 7 bases agree with TRBD1. The CDR3 has 15 residues. With 4 bases clipped from V and 10 bases from J, the junction kept 11 bases outside the gene matches. Germline loops: CDR1 SGHNT, CDR2 YYREEE (reference sequence). The CDR3, as DNA: TGTGCCAGCAGCCGAGACAGGGCAGTCGGCTCACCCCTCCACTTT. As protein: CASSRDRAVGSPLHF.

The V call is TRBV2, the J call TRBJ2-3; maybe TRBD2 (5 bases). This CDR3 contains 14 residues. V was trimmed by 7 bases and J by 4 bases, leaving 15 bases between them. CDR1 and CDR2 from the germline V gene are SNHLY and FYNNEI. In DNA form, the CDR3 reads TGTGCCAGCAAAACTAGTTTTTTTGCAGATACGCAGTATTTT. This gives the protein CASKTSFFADTQYF.

The chain combines TRBV14 with TRBJ2-2; 7 positions match TRBD1. Germline CDR1 SGHDN, CDR2 FVKESK. J gave up 6 bases and V 5 bases, and 9 bases lay outside the gene matches. CDR3 length: 15 residues. The CDR3 here is CASSSRTGVPGELFF. As DNA, the CDR3 is TGTGCCAGCAGCTCACGTACAGGGGTCCCCGGGGAGCTGTTTTTT. Filled out from reference TRBV14 and TRBJ2-2, the complete variable domain reads EAGVTQFPSHSVIEKGQTVTLRCDPISGHDNLYWYRRVMGKEIKFLLHFVKESKQDESGMPNNRFLAERTGGTYSTLKVQPAELEDSGVYFCASSSRTGVPGELFFGEGSRLTVL.

The chain combines TRBV19 with TRBJ2-7, with a tentative D call TRBD1 (6 bases). Germline-derived CDR1 and CDR2 are LNHDA and SQIVND (reference sequence). Between the trimmed V and J ends, which lost 3 bases and 0 bases, there was a span of 12 bases. There are 15 residues in the CDR3. CDR3 residues: CASSMGQGLSYEQYF. The CDR3 region has the DNA TGTGCCAGTAGTATGGGCCAGGGGCTCTCCTACGAGCAGTACTTC.

This clone occurred once. At one end, the junction sequence differs from germline, possibly due to a read error. The chain joins TRBV19 to TRBJ1-4; D gene ambiguous. This CDR3 spans 14 amino acids. Germline V gives CDR1 LNHDA, CDR2 SQIVND (reference sequence). The CDR3 protein is CASRERPTNEKLFF. In nucleotides, the CDR3 is TGTGCCAGTAGGGAGAGACCAACGAATGAAAAACTGTTTTTT.